Following are 15 T cell receptor beta chains from one sample sequenced in a study of shared clonotypes between healthy human individuals. Libraries were prepared by immunoSEQ multiplex PCR; TCRdb keeps only in-frame clonotypes and omits some of them. The sample holds roughly 2 million clones, 95% seen once. The sequenced sample was naive CD4+ T cells sorted from blood. Subset specified: CD45RA+ positively selected. The receptors originated from a young man in good health.

Note on this clone: The same CDR3 can be traced to other DNA sequences in this sample. The V call is TRBV11-2, the J call TRBJ2-3, with 9 bases that match TRBD2. The ends lost 2 bases at V and 0 bases at J; junction bases unmatched: 0. Per the germline V gene, CDR1 is SGHAT and CDR2 is FQNNGV. The CDR3 consists of 15 residues. The CDR3 here is CASSLTSGSTDTQYF. The CDR3 coding sequence is TGTGCCAGCAGCTTAACTAGCGGGAGCACAGATACGCAGTATTTT.

This chain connects TRBV10-3 to TRBJ1-5; 7 bases fit TRBD1. Germline V lookup: CDR1 ENHRY, CDR2 SYGVKD. This CDR3 has 14 amino acids. Unmatched junction bases numbered 4, after V lost 3 bases and J lost 5 bases. CDR3 coding DNA: TGTGCCATCAGTGACAGGGGGGAGGATCAGCCCCAGCATTTT. Protein sequence: CAISDRGEDQPQHF.

This chain uses TRBV9 with TRBJ2-7; D is uncertain. The CDR3 has 11 residues. The V gene lost 9 bases and the J gene lost 0 bases, with 7 bases spanning the gap. Germline V gives CDR1 SGDLS, CDR2 YYNGEE. The CDR3 nucleotides are TGTGCCATAGACATCTCCTACGAGCAGTACTTC. It yields the protein CAIDISYEQYF.

Comment on this clone: Other DNA sequences from this sample encode an identical CDR3 as well. The J gene is TRBJ2-3, the V gene TRBV14, with D unresolved. The CDR3 runs 11 residues. Trimming removed 5 bases from V and 6 bases from J, with 6 bases in between. The germline V gene has CDR1 SGHDN and CDR2 FVKESK. For the CDR3, the DNA is TGTGCCAGCAGCACGCGGGATACGCAGTATTTT. As protein: CASSTRDTQYF.

This chain joins TRBV28 and TRBJ1-6; D is unclear. The CDR3 contains 17 residues. Trimming removed 5 bases from V and 0 bases from J, with 14 bases in between. Germline values: CDR1 MDHEN, CDR2 SYDVKM. CDR3 DNA: TGTGCCAGCAGTCCGAGCGAGAGGAGCTCCTATAATTCACCCCTCCACTTT. As protein: CASSPSERSSYNSPLHF.

The chain recombines TRBV18 with TRBJ1-6; perhaps TRBD1 as D (5 bases). V lost 1 base to trimming and J lost 7 bases, with 14 bases between them. Germline V CDR1 and CDR2: KGHSH, LQKENI. There are 16 residues in the CDR3. The CDR3 sequence: CASSPRARVNNSPLHF. Written as DNA, the CDR3 is TGTGCCAGCTCACCACGTGCCAGGGTAAACAATTCACCCCTCCACTTT.

Regarding this clone: This specimen includes other DNA sequences encoding the same CDR3. The V and J genes are TRBV7-9 and TRBJ2-7; unclear D gene. The CDR3 length is 13 residues. Per germline, CDR1 SEHNR and CDR2 FQNEAQ (reference sequence). V was shortened by 0 bases and J by 3 bases, with 6 bases between the two germline ends. The CDR3 sequence: CASSLAVGYEQYF. The CDR3 coding sequence is TGTGCCAGCAGCTTAGCGGTAGGCTACGAGCAGTACTTC.

Turning to this clone: The sample holds other DNA sequences that translate to the same CDR3. The CDR3, as DNA: TGCGCCAGCAGCTTGGAGCTAGCGGGAGGTACGGATACGCAGTATTTT. Its protein is CASSLELAGGTDTQYF. The rearrangement uses TRBV5-1 and TRBJ2-3; 11 nucleotides agree with TRBD2. V trimming: 0 bases; J trimming: 6 bases; junction bases outside the gene matches: 6. Germline assignment: CDR1 SGHRS and CDR2 YFSETQ. CDR3 length: 16 amino acids.

This chain uses TRBV20-1 with TRBJ1-6; D remains unclear. V was clipped by 5 bases and J by 7 bases, with 6 bases between them. CDR1 is DFQATT and CDR2 is SNEGSKA in the germline V gene (reference sequence). The CDR3 totals 11 residues. CDR3 sequence: CSARTNSPLHF. DNA of the CDR3: TGCAGTGCTCGGACCAATTCACCCCTCCACTTT.

This chain joins TRBV10-3 and TRBJ2-1; weak D call: TRBD2 (8 bases). This CDR3 has 14 residues. Trimming left V 3 bases short and J 7 bases short, with 13 bases between. The germline V gene encodes CDR1 ENHRY and CDR2 SYGVKD. The CDR3 coding sequence is TGTGCCATCAGTGATTTAGCGGGACAGAATGAGCAGTTCTTC. Protein sequence: CAISDLAGQNEQFF.

The chain couples TRBV5-4 to TRBJ1-2, with 7 bases lining up with TRBD1. V shed 6 bases, J shed 5 bases, and the junction held 10 bases outside the gene matches. The CDR3 has 14 residues. Germline CDR1 is SGHNT and CDR2 is YYREEE (reference sequence). The CDR3 DNA follows: TGTGCCAGCAACCCGAACAGGGGAATATATGGCTACACCTTC. Protein sequence: CASNPNRGIYGYTF.

The rearrangement uses TRBV2 and TRBJ2-2; the D gene is possibly TRBD2 (5 bases). Per the germline V gene, CDR1 is SNHLY and CDR2 is FYNNEI. The CDR3 runs 13 residues. Trimming removed 7 bases at V and 3 bases at J, with 9 bases between. CDR3: CASKGEYTGELFF. Written as DNA, the CDR3 is TGTGCCAGCAAGGGAGAGTACACCGGGGAGCTGTTTTTT.

The rearrangement links TRBV14 to TRBJ2-2; D gene ambiguous. Germline V gene sequence: CDR1 SGHDN, CDR2 FVKESK. The CDR3 sequence is 15 residues long. Deletions cut 4 bases from V and 5 bases from J, with 14 bases between. The DNA for the CDR3 is TGTGCCAGCAGCCCAAGTCTCGGGCCTACCGGGGAGCTGTTTTTT. Its protein product is CASSPSLGPTGELFF. The complete variable domain, with remaining parts taken from reference TRBV14 and TRBJ2-2, reads EAGVTQFPSHSVIEKGQTVTLRCDPISGHDNLYWYRRVMGKEIKFLLHFVKESKQDESGMPNNRFLAERTGGTYSTLKVQPAELEDSGVYFCASSPSLGPTGELFFGEGSRLTVL.

This rearrangement joins TRBV29-1 to TRBJ1-2; the D gene is possibly TRBD1 (5 bases). The germline V and J ends were trimmed by 7 bases and 5 bases, with 17 bases remaining between them. The CDR3 sequence is 13 residues long. CDR1 is SQVTM and CDR2 is ANQGSEA in the germline V gene. The CDR3 loop is CSADSQGWYGYTF. The DNA of the CDR3 is TGCAGCGCCGATAGTCAGGGCTGGTATGGCTACACCTTC.

The chain has TRBV10-3 and TRBJ2-3, with 10 bases fitting TRBD2. CDR3 size: 19 residues. Losses at the gene ends were 1 base for V and 0 bases for J; bases not matched to a gene: 10. The germline gives CDR1 ENHRY, CDR2 SYGVKD. As DNA, the CDR3 is TGTGCCATCAGTGAGTGGGCTAGCGGGAGCAAGACTAGCACAGATACGCAGTATTTT. Its protein product is CAISEWASGSKTSTDTQYF.